The TCR beta chain under discussion was sequenced for a study of cytomegalovirus exposure and HLA in healthy donors. With 60 Vbeta and 13 Jbeta primers, the PCR was carried out. Repertoires were generated with immunoSEQ multiplex PCR, while TCRdb's copy carries only in-frame clones and drops some. The sample has about 120,000 clones, approximately 72% seen once. Overall study findings and caveats: The study carried out a later analysis of TCR beta sequences. It associated some 15,000 of them with specific HLA alleles at a false discovery rate of 0.05. It was approximately 160 TCR beta chains that were listed as cytomegalovirus-associated. Sequencing likely generated an artifact that appeared as a cluster of highly shared sequence variants.

J gave up 8 bases and V 6 bases, and 10 bases lay outside the gene matches. The germline V gene encodes CDR1 MNHEY and CDR2 SMNVEV (reference sequence). The CDR3 is 15 residues long. About this clone: The antigen is undetermined.

This sequence joins TRBV27 and TRBJ1-4, with 9 bases lining up with TRBD1. The sequence came from a man younger than 35 in good health and CMV-seronegative. Material: PBMCs. The CDR3 sequence: CASSEWTGVGEKLFF. The CDR3 region has the DNA TGTGCCAGCAGCGAATGGACAGGGGTAGGGGAAAAACTGTTTTTT.